This T cell receptor beta chain was documented in a study of blood T cell repertoires in COVID-19. About the study: Sample material is recorded as cDNA or gDNA derived from T cells, B-cell-depleted T cells, or PBMCs.

CDR1 and CDR2 (germline): MNHEY, SMNVEV (reference sequence). This CDR3 is built from 15 residues. Trimming removed 3 bases from V and 4 bases from J, with 15 bases in between. Authors' data handling: The authors estimated nucleated cell counts from reference gene primer amplification. Only in-frame clones appear in the TCRdb table, and some are missing; sequencing was by immunoSEQ multiplex PCR. The D gene and trimming were derived from the DNA, and the V and J assignments and clone size from that table. There are about 160,000 clones in the sample; roughly 82% occur only once, and 7% lies in the top ten.

The sample taken for sequencing was peripheral blood. This chain joins TRBV27 and TRBJ1-1, with unresolved D. This TCR derives from a woman aged 40 to 49 with COVID-19, enrolled during active disease. CDR3 region: CASSFGRGRSTEAFF. The CDR3 region has the DNA TGTGCCAGCAGTTTCGGTAGAGGGCGGAGCACTGAAGCTTTCTTT.